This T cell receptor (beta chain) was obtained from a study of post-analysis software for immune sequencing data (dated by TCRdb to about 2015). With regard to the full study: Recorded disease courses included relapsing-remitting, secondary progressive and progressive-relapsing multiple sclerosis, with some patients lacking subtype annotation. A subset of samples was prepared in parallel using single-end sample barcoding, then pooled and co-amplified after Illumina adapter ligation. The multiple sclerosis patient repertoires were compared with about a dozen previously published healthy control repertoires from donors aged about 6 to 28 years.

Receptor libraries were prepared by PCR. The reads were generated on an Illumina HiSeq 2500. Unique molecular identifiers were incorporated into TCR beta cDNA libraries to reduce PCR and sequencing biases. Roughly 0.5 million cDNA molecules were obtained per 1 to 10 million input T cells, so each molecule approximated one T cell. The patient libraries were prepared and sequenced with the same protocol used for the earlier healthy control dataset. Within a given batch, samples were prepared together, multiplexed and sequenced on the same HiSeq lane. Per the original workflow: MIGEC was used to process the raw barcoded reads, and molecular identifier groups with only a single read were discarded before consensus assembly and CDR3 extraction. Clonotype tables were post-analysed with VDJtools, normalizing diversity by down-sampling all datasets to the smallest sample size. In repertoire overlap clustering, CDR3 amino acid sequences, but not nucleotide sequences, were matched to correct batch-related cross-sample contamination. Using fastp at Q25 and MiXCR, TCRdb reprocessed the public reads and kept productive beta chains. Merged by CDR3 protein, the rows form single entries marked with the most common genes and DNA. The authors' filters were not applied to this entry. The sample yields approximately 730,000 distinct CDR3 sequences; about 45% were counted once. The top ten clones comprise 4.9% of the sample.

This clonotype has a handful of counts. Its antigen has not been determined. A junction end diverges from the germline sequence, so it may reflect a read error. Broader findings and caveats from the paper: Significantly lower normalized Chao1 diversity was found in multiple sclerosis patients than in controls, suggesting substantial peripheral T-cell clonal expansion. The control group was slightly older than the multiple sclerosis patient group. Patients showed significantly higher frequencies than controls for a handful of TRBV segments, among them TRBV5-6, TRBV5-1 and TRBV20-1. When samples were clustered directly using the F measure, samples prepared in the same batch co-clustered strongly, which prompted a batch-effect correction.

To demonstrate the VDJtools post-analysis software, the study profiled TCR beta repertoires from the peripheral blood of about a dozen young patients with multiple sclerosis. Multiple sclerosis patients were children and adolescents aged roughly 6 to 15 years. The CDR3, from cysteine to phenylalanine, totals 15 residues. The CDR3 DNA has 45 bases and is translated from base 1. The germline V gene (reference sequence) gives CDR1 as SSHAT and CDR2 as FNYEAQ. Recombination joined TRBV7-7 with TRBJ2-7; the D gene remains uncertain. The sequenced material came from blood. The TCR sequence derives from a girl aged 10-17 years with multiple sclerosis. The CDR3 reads CASSLSSGNAYEQYF. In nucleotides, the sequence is TGTGCTAGCAGCCTAAGCAGTGGAAATGCCTACGAGCAGTACTTC. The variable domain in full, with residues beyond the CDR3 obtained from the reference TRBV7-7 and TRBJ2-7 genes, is GAGVSQSPRYKVTKRGQDVTLRCDPISSHATLYWYQQALGQGPEFLTYFNYEAQPDKSGLPSDRFSAERPEGSISTLTIQRTEQRDSAMYRCASSLSSGNAYEQYFGPGTRLTVT.